What follows are 7 T cell receptor beta chains derived from one specimen sequenced in a study of T-cell memory formation after mild COVID-19. TCRdb called the 5' RACE reads again in MiXCR, with one record for every CDR3 protein. The sample yields roughly 200,000 distinct CDR3 sequences, around 16% seen once. The sequenced sample consisted of PBMCs or a T cell subset sorted from them (not recorded which). Source of these receptors: an adult woman who had mild COVID-19 (a few samples of this study predate the infection). Cell type and time point are not known.

The sample holds a few counts of this clonotype. V is TRBV7-2 and J is TRBJ2-3, with D possibly TRBD1 on 6 matching bases. The CDR3 loop spans 13 amino acids. Germline loops: CDR1 SGHTA, CDR2 FQGNSA. V was shortened by 2 bases and J by 9 bases, with 12 bases between the two germline ends. CDR3 amino acids: CASSLSGQTTQYF. CDR3 sequence (DNA): TGTGCCAGCAGCTTAAGTGGACAGACAACGCAGTATTTT.

This clonotype was seen repeatedly, ten times or more. V and J are TRBV7-8 and TRBJ2-7; D tentatively fits TRBD1 or TRBD2 (5 bases each). CDR1 SGHVS and CDR2 FQNEAQ come from the germline V gene. CDR3 length equals 17 residues. Trimming stripped 1 base from V and 1 base from J, with 17 bases between. The CDR3 spells CASSLVLGDGSSYEQYF. Written as DNA, the CDR3 is TGTGCCAGCAGCTTAGTACTAGGGGACGGGTCGTCCTACGAGCAGTACTTC.

The V call is TRBV12-3 or TRBV12-4, the J call TRBJ1-2, with a weak D call TRBD1 (5 bases). The CDR3 totals 14 residues. V lost 2 bases and J 4 bases, leaving 11 bases between the germline ends. The chain's CDR3 is CASSLRGSSYGYTF. CDR3 nucleotides: TGTGCCAGCAGTTTACGGGGGTCCAGCTATGGCTACACCTTC.

This clonotype has more than one count but fewer than ten. The V and J genes are TRBV27 and TRBJ1-1; the D is unclear. From germline, CDR1 is MNHEY and CDR2 SMNVEV (reference sequence). V lost 6 bases and J lost 13, with 9 bases in between. The CDR3 loop spans 9 amino acids. CDR3 protein: CASSRTVFF. CDR3 in DNA: TGTGCCAGCAGCCGAACAGTTTTCTTT.

The CDR3 bases are TGTGCCAGCAGTGTTTTCTACGAGCAGTACTTC. This translates into CASSVFYEQYF. V usage is TRBV2 and J usage is TRBJ2-7; the D is unclear. Germline CDR1 SNHLY, CDR2 FYNNEI. V was trimmed by 4 bases and J by 3 bases, leaving 4 bases between them. This CDR3 is 11 amino acids long.

This clonotype was counted between two and nine times. CDR3 DNA: TGCAGCGTTGTCGGACAGTTGAACACTGAAGCTTTCTTT. Amino acid sequence: CSVVGQLNTEAFF. The chain uses TRBV29-1 and TRBJ1-1; D may be TRBD1 (6 bases). CDR1 and CDR2 (germline): SQVTM, ANQGSEA. The CDR3 runs to 13 residues. V lost 4 bases and J 0 bases, leaving 9 bases between the germline ends.

The V gene is TRBV7-9, the J gene TRBJ1-6; 11 bases align to TRBD1. This CDR3 region has 16 residues. V shed 5 bases and J 8 bases; nucleotides not matched to a gene: 8. Germline V lookup: CDR1 SEHNR, CDR2 FQNEAQ (reference sequence). The CDR3 DNA follows: TGTGCCAGCAGCACTCGGACAGGGGGCAGCGATTCACCCCTCCACTTT. This encodes CASSTRTGGSDSPLHF.